This T cell receptor beta chain was obtained from a study of OX40 agonist ivuxolimab in advanced cancers. Study in general: Among those treated, three patients had partial responses, one with hepatocellular carcinoma and two with cutaneous melanoma.

Measured with immunoSEQ multiplex PCR; TCRdb has only the in-frame clones, and not every one. The sample shows some 68,000 clones, around 83% of them seen only once. A word on this clone: Its specificity is unknown.

The study's findings and limits: Expansion of clones was among the lowest in partial responders at 0.1-3.0 mg/kg. At doses 0.1 to 3.0 mg/kg, CD4+ and CD8+ clones expanded.

V dropped 5 bases and J dropped 10; count of bases not matched to a gene: 11. The CDR3 has 15 amino acids. The germline V gene has CDR1 SGHTA and CDR2 FQGTGA. This receptor was identified in an adult with an advanced solid tumor such as melanoma, head and neck, liver or kidney cancer. The V and J genes are TRBV7-3 and TRBJ1-6; 7 nucleotides align to TRBD1. The sequencing used CD4+ or CD8+ T cells sorted from blood, collected in a trial of the OX40 agonist ivuxolimab. The CDR3 protein is CASSGDRVEASPLHF. As DNA, the CDR3 is TGTGCCAGCAGCGGCGACAGGGTAGAGGCATCACCCCTCCACTTT.